This T cell receptor (beta chain) was captured in a study of radiation and T cells in renal cell carcinoma. Study-wide results and limits: In blood, top tumor clones expanded by 2 weeks, shrinking by 4.

In the case of this clone: Its antigen is not known.

Described time point: baseline pretreatment blood. Regarding treatment: 15 Gy SBRT to primary tumor, nephrectomy 4 weeks later. The protocol was immunoSEQ multiplex PCR, while the TCRdb copy is restricted to in-frame clones and leaves out a portion. The table has about 130,000 clones, more than 70% seen once. The sample consisted of blood, taken from a patient whose treatment included radiotherapy and nephrectomy. The clonotype originates from a woman between 45 and 65 years old with renal cell carcinoma.

The CDR3 here is CASNLDGNQPQHF. The CDR3 region has the DNA TGTGCCAGCAACCTGGACGGAAATCAGCCCCAGCATTTT. This chain joins TRBV5-8 and TRBJ1-5; D unclear. The germline V gene encodes CDR1 SGHTS and CDR2 YDEGEE. CDR3 length: 13 amino acids. V was shortened by 6 bases and J by 4 bases, with 11 bases between the two germline ends.